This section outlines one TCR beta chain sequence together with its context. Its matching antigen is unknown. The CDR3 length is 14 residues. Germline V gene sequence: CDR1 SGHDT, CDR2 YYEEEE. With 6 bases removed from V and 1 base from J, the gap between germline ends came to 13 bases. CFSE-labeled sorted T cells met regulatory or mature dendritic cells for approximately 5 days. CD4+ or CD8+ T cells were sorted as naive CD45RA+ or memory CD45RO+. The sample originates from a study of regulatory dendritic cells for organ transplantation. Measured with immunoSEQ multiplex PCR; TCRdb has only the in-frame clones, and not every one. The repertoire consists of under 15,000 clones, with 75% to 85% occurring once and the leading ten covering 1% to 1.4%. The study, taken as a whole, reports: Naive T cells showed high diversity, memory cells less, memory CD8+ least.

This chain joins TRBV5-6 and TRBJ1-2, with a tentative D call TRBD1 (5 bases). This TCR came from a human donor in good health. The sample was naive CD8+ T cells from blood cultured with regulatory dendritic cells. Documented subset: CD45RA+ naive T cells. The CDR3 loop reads CASIGAGLNYGYTF. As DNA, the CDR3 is TGTGCCAGCATAGGGGCAGGGCTTAACTATGGCTACACCTTC.